This T cell receptor beta chain appears in the sequencing data of a study of blood T cell repertoires in COVID-19. Looking at the study overall: PBMCs, B-cell-depleted T cells, or T cells provided the cDNA or gDNA that made up the material.

TCRdb's copy holds only in-frame clones and misses some; the assay was immunoSEQ multiplex PCR. The repertoire holds approximately 84,000 clones, with about 73% as singletons. This CDR3 is built from 13 residues. Germline CDR1 reads SGHVS; CDR2 reads FQNEAQ. V lost 4 bases and J lost 6, with 9 bases in between. The chain couples TRBV7-8 to TRBJ2-2, with D possibly matching TRBD1 (5 bases). The source is a man between 45 and 60 years old with active or convalescent COVID-19. Source material: peripheral blood. The CDR3 coding sequence is TGTGCCAGCAGCTCCACCAGGGCCGGGGAGCTGTTTTTT. Its translation: CASSSTRAGELFF.